The rows below give T cell receptor beta chains drawn from one sample of a study of blood T cell repertoires in COVID-19. Libraries were prepared by immunoSEQ multiplex PCR; TCRdb keeps only in-frame clonotypes and omits some of them. Of about 68,000 clones detected, approximately 81% appear once; the ten largest clones hold 7.5% to 9.5%. The sequenced sample consisted of peripheral blood. These receptors all come from a man aged 45-60 years with active COVID-19. Each CDR3 is given without its conserved first and last residue. The order of the fields is clone size, V gene, J gene, CDR3 protein. For some rows the clone size is stated as once, few or many, or as a class when expanded; others skip it.

abundance: NA
v_gene: TRBV4-3
j_gene: TRBJ2-4
CDR3aa: ASSQESSLTGKNIQY

abundance: NA
v_gene: TRBV4-1
j_gene: TRBJ2-5
CDR3aa: ASSQGFSGGAEETQY

abundance: NA
v_gene: TRBV2
j_gene: TRBJ2-3
CDR3aa: ASSGGGAGFTDTQY

abundance: NA
v_gene: TRBV6-1
j_gene: TRBJ1-4
CDR3aa: ASSERWGGTNEKLF

abundance: once
v_gene: TRBV7-2
j_gene: TRBJ2-3
CDR3aa: ASSLGTSVYDTQY

abundance: NA
v_gene: TRBV30
j_gene: TRBJ2-2
CDR3aa: AWSRDINTGELF

abundance: once
v_gene: TRBV9
j_gene: TRBJ1-2
CDR3aa: ASRPVGQGGYGYT

abundance: NA
v_gene: TRBV9
j_gene: TRBJ1-1
CDR3aa: ASSVAKNTEAF

abundance: NA
v_gene: TRBV5-4
j_gene: TRBJ2-5
CDR3aa: ASSLPAQETQY

abundance: NA
v_gene: TRBV10-3
j_gene: TRBJ1-1
CDR3aa: AIRGQGLEAF

abundance: NA
v_gene: TRBV30
j_gene: TRBJ1-1
CDR3aa: AWSLNTEAF

abundance: NA
v_gene: TRBV6-5
j_gene: TRBJ2-3
CDR3aa: ASSYGQTDTQY

abundance: NA
v_gene: TRBV5-1
j_gene: TRBJ2-3
CDR3aa: ASSLGTGGPDTQY

abundance: NA
v_gene: TRBV10-3
j_gene: TRBJ2-2
CDR3aa: AISRTSGRSGELF

abundance: few
v_gene: TRBV11-2
j_gene: TRBJ1-2
CDR3aa: ASSFRSYGYT

abundance: NA
v_gene: TRBV2
j_gene: TRBJ1-2
CDR3aa: ASSLGEGYT

abundance: NA
v_gene: TRBV7-8
j_gene: TRBJ1-1
CDR3aa: ASSRRDRGSRVTEAF

abundance: NA
v_gene: TRBV7-2
j_gene: TRBJ1-5
CDR3aa: ASSLLAGVWEQPQH

abundance: NA
v_gene: TRBV6-5
j_gene: TRBJ2-3
CDR3aa: ASSPPGTDTQY

abundance: NA
v_gene: TRBV18
j_gene: TRBJ1-5
CDR3aa: ASSPPQGRQPQH

abundance: NA
v_gene: TRBV5-4
j_gene: TRBJ2-5
CDR3aa: ASSWISGGLQETQY

abundance: NA
v_gene: TRBV27
j_gene: TRBJ2-2
CDR3aa: ASSQDSGLAGGELF

abundance: once
v_gene: TRBV27
j_gene: TRBJ2-7
CDR3aa: ASMVWLAGTSEQY

abundance: once
v_gene: TRBV11-3
j_gene: TRBJ2-3
CDR3aa: ASSPRLTDTQY

abundance: NA
v_gene: TRBV7-8
j_gene: TRBJ2-1
CDR3aa: ASSRRSSGRAYNEQF

abundance: few
v_gene: TRBV15
j_gene: TRBJ2-7
CDR3aa: ATSTRQGAYEQY

abundance: NA
v_gene: TRBV28
j_gene: TRBJ2-4
CDR3aa: ASSLIKGGGIQY

abundance: NA
v_gene: TRBV4-2
j_gene: TRBJ2-1
CDR3aa: ASSQDRGGAIILF

abundance: NA
v_gene: TRBV7-2
j_gene: TRBJ2-1
CDR3aa: ASSLVRGDNEQF

abundance: NA
v_gene: TRBV29-1
j_gene: TRBJ2-1
CDR3aa: SVEEGREDSYNEQF

abundance: once
v_gene: TRBV12-3/TRBV12-4
j_gene: TRBJ2-7
CDR3aa: ASRTGDSYEQY

abundance: NA
v_gene: TRBV30
j_gene: TRBJ1-5
CDR3aa: AWSDTHRDQPQH

abundance: NA
v_gene: TRBV18
j_gene: TRBJ1-6
CDR3aa: ASSSGLNSPLH

abundance: once
v_gene: TRBV6-1
j_gene: TRBJ1-1
CDR3aa: ASSERGEAF

abundance: NA
v_gene: TRBV5-1
j_gene: TRBJ2-7
CDR3aa: ASRFTSGSYEQY

abundance: NA
v_gene: TRBV2
j_gene: TRBJ2-7
CDR3aa: ASSLDRGSEQY

abundance: NA
v_gene: TRBV7-2
j_gene: TRBJ2-3
CDR3aa: ASSASMGADTQY

abundance: NA
v_gene: TRBV11-3
j_gene: TRBJ2-7
CDR3aa: ASSLSGRTYEQY

abundance: NA
v_gene: TRBV16
j_gene: TRBJ1-2
CDR3aa: ASSQPNEGTYGYT

abundance: once
v_gene: TRBV19
j_gene: TRBJ1-1
CDR3aa: ASSAGQRNTEAF

abundance: NA
v_gene: TRBV6-2/TRBV6-3
j_gene: TRBJ2-5
CDR3aa: ASSSLSYQETQY

abundance: NA
v_gene: TRBV12-3/TRBV12-4
j_gene: TRBJ2-7
CDR3aa: ASSLARHEQY

abundance: once
v_gene: TRBV7-8
j_gene: TRBJ1-2
CDR3aa: ASSLEGVHGYT

abundance: NA
v_gene: TRBV29-1
j_gene: TRBJ2-7
CDR3aa: SVEDLQATFGEQY

abundance: NA
v_gene: TRBV5-1
j_gene: TRBJ1-2
CDR3aa: ASSLGRQAYGYT

abundance: NA
v_gene: TRBV3-1/TRBV3-2
j_gene: TRBJ1-2
CDR3aa: ASSRRRGENGYT

abundance: NA
v_gene: TRBV19
j_gene: TRBJ1-5
CDR3aa: ASTAGGAVQPQH

abundance: NA
v_gene: TRBV18
j_gene: TRBJ1-2
CDR3aa: ASSPGGDGGYT

abundance: medium-sized
v_gene: TRBV19
j_gene: TRBJ1-5
CDR3aa: ASSIASSNQPQH

abundance: NA
v_gene: TRBV18
j_gene: TRBJ1-5
CDR3aa: ASSPQGAAQPQH

abundance: NA
v_gene: TRBV5-4
j_gene: TRBJ2-2
CDR3aa: ASKTSGRVTGELF

abundance: NA
v_gene: TRBV2
j_gene: TRBJ2-2
CDR3aa: ASSVALAGTGELF

abundance: NA
v_gene: TRBV7-9
j_gene: TRBJ2-7
CDR3aa: ASSPLGAPYEQY